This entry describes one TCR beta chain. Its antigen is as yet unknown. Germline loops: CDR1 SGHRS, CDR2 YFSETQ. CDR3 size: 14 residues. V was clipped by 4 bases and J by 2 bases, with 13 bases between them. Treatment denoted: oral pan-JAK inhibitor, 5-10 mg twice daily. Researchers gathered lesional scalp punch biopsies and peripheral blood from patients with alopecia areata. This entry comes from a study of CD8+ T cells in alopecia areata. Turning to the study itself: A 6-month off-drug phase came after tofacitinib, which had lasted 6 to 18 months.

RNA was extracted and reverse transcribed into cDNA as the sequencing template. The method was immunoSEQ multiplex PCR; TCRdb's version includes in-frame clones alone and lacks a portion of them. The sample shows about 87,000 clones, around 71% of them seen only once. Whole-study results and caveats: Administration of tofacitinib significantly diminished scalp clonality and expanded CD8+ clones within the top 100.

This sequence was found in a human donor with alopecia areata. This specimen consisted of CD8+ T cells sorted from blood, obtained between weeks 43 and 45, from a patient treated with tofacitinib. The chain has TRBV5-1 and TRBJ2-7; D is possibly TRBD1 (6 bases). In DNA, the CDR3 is TGCGCCAGCAGCGACCGGGACACAGCCTACGAGCAGTACTTC. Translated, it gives CASSDRDTAYEQYF.